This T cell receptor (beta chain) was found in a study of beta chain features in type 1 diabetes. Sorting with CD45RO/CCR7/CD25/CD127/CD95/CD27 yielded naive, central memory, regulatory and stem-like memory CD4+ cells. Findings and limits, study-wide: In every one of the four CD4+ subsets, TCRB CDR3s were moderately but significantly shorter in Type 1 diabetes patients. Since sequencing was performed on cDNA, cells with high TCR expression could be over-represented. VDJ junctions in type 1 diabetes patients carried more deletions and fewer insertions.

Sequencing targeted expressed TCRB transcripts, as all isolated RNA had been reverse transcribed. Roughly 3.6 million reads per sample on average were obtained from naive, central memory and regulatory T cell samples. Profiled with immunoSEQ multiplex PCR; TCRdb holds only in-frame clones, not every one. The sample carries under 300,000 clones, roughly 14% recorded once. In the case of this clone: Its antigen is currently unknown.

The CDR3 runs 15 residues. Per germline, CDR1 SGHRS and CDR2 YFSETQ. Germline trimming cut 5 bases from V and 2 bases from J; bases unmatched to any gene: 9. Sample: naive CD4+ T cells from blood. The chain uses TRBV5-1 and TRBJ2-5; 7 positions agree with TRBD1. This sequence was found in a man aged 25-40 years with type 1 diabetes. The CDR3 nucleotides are TGCGCCAGCAGACGTAGACAGGGACAACAAGAGACCCAGTACTTC. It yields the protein CASRRRQGQQETQYF.